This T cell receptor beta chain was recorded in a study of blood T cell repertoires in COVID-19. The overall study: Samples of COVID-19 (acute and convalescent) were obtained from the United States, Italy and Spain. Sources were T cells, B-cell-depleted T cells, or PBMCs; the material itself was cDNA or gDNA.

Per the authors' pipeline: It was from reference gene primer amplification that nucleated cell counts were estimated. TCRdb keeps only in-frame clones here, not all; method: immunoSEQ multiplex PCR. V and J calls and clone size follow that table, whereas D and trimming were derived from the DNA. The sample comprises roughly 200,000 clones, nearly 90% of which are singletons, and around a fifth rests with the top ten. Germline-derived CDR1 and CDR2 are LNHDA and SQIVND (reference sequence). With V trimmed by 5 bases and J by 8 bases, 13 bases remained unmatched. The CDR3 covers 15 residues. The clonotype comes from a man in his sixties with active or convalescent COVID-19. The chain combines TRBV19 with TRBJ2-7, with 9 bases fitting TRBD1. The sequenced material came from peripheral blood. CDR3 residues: CASSAGTGKSPQQYF. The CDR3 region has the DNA TGTGCCAGTAGTGCGGGGACAGGGAAGTCCCCCCAGCAGTACTTC.